The sample holds a few counts of the clone carrying this T cell receptor beta chain. Antigen unknown. The sample belongs to a study of multiple sclerosis patients with progressive multifocal leukoencephalopathy. Whole-study results and caveats: In most PML patients, TRB repertoires appeared less diverse by entropy. It is unclear whether the findings reflect JC virus infection or general immunocompromise.

Time point meaning: 5 to 6 months of natalizumab therapy. The assay was immunoSEQ multiplex PCR, and TCRdb's table has in-frame clones only and misses some. The table has 25,000 to 35,000 clones, roughly 86% seen once. V was trimmed by 2 bases and J by 5 bases, leaving 13 bases between them. This CDR3 has 13 residues. The germline CDR1 and CDR2 sequences are SQVTM and ANQGSEA. The sequencing here drew on PBMCs, taken from a patient treated with natalizumab. The chain recombines TRBV29-1 with TRBJ2-7, with D tentatively TRBD1 (5 bases). This TCR came from a human donor with multiple sclerosis. This CDR3 reads CSVERGLSDEQYF. Written as DNA, the CDR3 is TGCAGCGTTGAAAGGGGTTTATCGGACGAGCAGTACTTC.